The rows below give T cell receptor beta chains drawn from one sample of a study of blood T cell repertoires in COVID-19. Profiling relied on immunoSEQ multiplex PCR, and the TCRdb table lists in-frame clones only, not all of them. Here the sample spans over 100,000 clones, around nine tenths being singletons. The sample consisted of peripheral blood. These receptors were collected from a man aged 35-49 years with acute or convalescent COVID-19. The CDR3 runs from the conserved cysteine through the conserved F or W. Fields, in order: clone size, J gene, D gene, V gene, CDR3 protein, CDR3 DNA. The D gene is left open where the match is weak. Expanded clones are given a class, and other clones once, few, many or no size at all.

size: .
J: TRBJ1-4
D: .
V: TRBV3-1/TRBV3-2
CDR3: CRRVGNEKLFF
DNA: TGCCGGCGGGTGGGTAATGAAAAACTGTTTTTT

size: .
J: TRBJ2-2
D: TRBD1
V: TRBV12-3/TRBV12-4
CDR3: CASSLGGTGLFF
DNA: TGTGCCAGCAGTTTAGGGGGGACAGGGCTGTTTTTT

size: .
J: TRBJ1-2
D: .
V: TRBV18
CDR3: CASSPETGSDGYTF
DNA: TGTGCCAGCTCACCTGAAACAGGGTCGGATGGCTACACCTTC

size: .
J: TRBJ1-4
D: .
V: TRBV5-8
CDR3: CASSTGEATNEKLFF
DNA: TGTGCCAGCAGCACCGGGGAAGCAACTAATGAAAAACTGTTTTTT

size: .
J: TRBJ1-1
D: TRBD1
V: TRBV3-1/TRBV3-2
CDR3: CASSMRQGKEAFF
DNA: TGTGCCAGCAGCATGCGACAGGGAAAGGAAGCTTTCTTT

size: .
J: TRBJ2-7
D: TRBD1
V: TRBV30
CDR3: CAWSWTGREQYF
DNA: TGTGCCTGGAGTTGGACAGGTCGCGAGCAGTACTTC

size: .
J: TRBJ2-1
D: TRBD1
V: TRBV19
CDR3: CASNRDRLYNEQFF
DNA: TGTGCCAGCAACCGGGACAGACTATACAATGAGCAGTTCTTC

size: .
J: TRBJ2-5
D: TRBD1
V: TRBV7-2
CDR3: CASSLTGIRETQYF
DNA: TGTGCCAGCAGCTTGACAGGGATTAGGGAGACCCAGTACTTC

size: few
J: TRBJ2-7
D: TRBD1
V: TRBV3-1/TRBV3-2
CDR3: CASSQDWDREQYF
DNA: TGTGCCAGCAGCCAAGATTGGGACAGGGAGCAGTACTTC

size: .
J: TRBJ2-5
D: TRBD1
V: TRBV5-1
CDR3: CASSFQGARSTETQYF
DNA: TGCGCCAGCAGCTTTCAGGGGGCGAGGAGTACTGAGACCCAGTACTTC

size: few
J: TRBJ2-7
D: TRBD2
V: TRBV5-1
CDR3: CASSLNSGSFEQYF
DNA: TGCGCCAGCAGCTTGAATAGCGGGAGTTTTGAGCAGTACTTC

size: .
J: TRBJ1-2
D: .
V: TRBV19
CDR3: CASSISENYGYTF
DNA: TGTGCCAGTAGTATTTCAGAAAACTATGGCTACACCTTC

size: .
J: TRBJ1-2
D: .
V: TRBV12-3/TRBV12-4
CDR3: CASSLRNYGYTF
DNA: TGTGCCAGCAGTCTTCGTAACTATGGCTACACCTTC

size: .
J: TRBJ1-4
D: .
V: TRBV29-1
CDR3: CSVVVGQTGEKLFF
DNA: TGCAGCGTTGTTGTAGGGCAAACGGGGGAAAAACTGTTTTTT

size: .
J: TRBJ1-1
D: TRBD1
V: TRBV5-5
CDR3: CASSLRDRGSTEAFF
DNA: TGTGCCAGCAGCTTGAGGGACAGGGGCTCCACTGAAGCTTTCTTT

size: .
J: TRBJ2-2
D: TRBD2
V: TRBV7-2
CDR3: CASSSSLLAGQVGELFF
DNA: TGTGCCAGCAGCTCCTCACTACTAGCGGGGCAGGTCGGGGAGCTGTTTTTT

size: .
J: TRBJ1-6
D: .
V: TRBV4-2
CDR3: CASSQETPAASPLHF
DNA: TGTGCCAGCAGCCAAGAGACCCCCGCGGCTTCACCCCTCCACTTT

size: .
J: TRBJ2-5
D: TRBD1
V: TRBV18
CDR3: CASSPLRGPQETQYF
DNA: TGTGCCAGCTCACCACTCAGGGGGCCACAAGAGACCCAGTACTTC

size: .
J: TRBJ2-2
D: TRBD2
V: TRBV7-2
CDR3: CASERTSGGTNTGELFF
DNA: TGTGCCAGCGAAAGGACTAGCGGGGGGACGAACACCGGGGAGCTGTTTTTT

size: .
J: TRBJ1-2
D: TRBD1
V: TRBV6-1
CDR3: CASSDRDRGGYTF
DNA: TGTGCCAGCAGTGACCGGGACAGGGGTGGCTACACCTTC

size: .
J: TRBJ1-2
D: .
V: TRBV19
CDR3: CASSQVLTGSYGYTF
DNA: TGTGCCAGTAGTCAGGTTCTAACAGGGAGCTATGGCTACACCTTC

size: once
J: TRBJ1-2
D: .
V: TRBV5-6
CDR3: CASSLTGRGYTF
DNA: TGTGCCAGCAGCTTGACAGGACGGGGCTACACCTTC

size: .
J: TRBJ2-7
D: .
V: TRBV7-6
CDR3: CASSLHTGFYEQYF
DNA: TGTGCCAGCAGCTTACATACAGGGTTCTACGAGCAGTACTTC

size: many
J: TRBJ1-2
D: TRBD1
V: TRBV5-6
CDR3: CASSLKGQGMWMDGYTF
DNA: TGTGCCAGCAGCTTGAAGGGACAGGGGATGTGGATGGATGGCTACACCTTC

size: .
J: TRBJ2-3
D: .
V: TRBV5-1
CDR3: CASRRGPTDTQYF
DNA: TGCGCCAGCAGGCGGGGACCGACAGATACGCAGTATTTT

size: .
J: TRBJ1-4
D: .
V: TRBV2
CDR3: CASNRQAIIATNEKLFF
DNA: TGTGCCAGCAACAGACAGGCGATAATCGCAACTAATGAAAAACTGTTTTTT

size: .
J: TRBJ1-2
D: TRBD1
V: TRBV7-9
CDR3: CASSLTVGGLYGYTF
DNA: TGTGCCAGCAGCCTTACAGTAGGGGGCCTTTATGGCTACACCTTC

size: once
J: TRBJ1-1
D: .
V: TRBV7-9
CDR3: CASSLALQGRATEAFF
DNA: TGTGCCAGCAGCTTAGCGTTGCAGGGTAGGGCCACTGAAGCTTTCTTT

size: .
J: TRBJ2-2
D: .
V: TRBV19
CDR3: CASSIDPSVELFF
DNA: TGTGCCAGTAGTATAGACCCTTCCGTGGAGCTGTTTTTT